These T cell receptor beta chains were read from a single sample in a study of shared clonotypes between healthy human individuals. Produced via immunoSEQ multiplex PCR; TCRdb's table is partial and in-frame only. The sample lists around 700,000 clones; roughly 78% were seen once. The sample was memory CD4+ T cells sorted from blood. The receptors here all came from a young woman in good health. Both conserved end residues are part of each CDR3. D genes are given only for firm matches. Rows give clone size only sometimes, using once, few, many, or a class for an expanded clone.

size | J | D | V | CDR3 | DNA
- | TRBJ2-7 | TRBD2 | TRBV4-1 | CASSYATSGSSVGEQYF | TGCGCCAGCAGCTACGCGACTAGCGGGAGTTCCGTTGGCGAGCAGTACTTC
once | TRBJ2-7 | TRBD2 | TRBV5-1 | CASSALTSESSYEQYF | TGCGCCAGCAGCGCCCTTACTAGCGAGAGCTCCTACGAGCAGTACTTC
many | TRBJ2-3 | - | TRBV5-1 | CASSPGLFNEDTQYF | TGCGCCAGCAGCCCCGGCCTCTTCAACGAGGATACGCAGTATTTT
- | TRBJ1-1 | - | TRBV2 | CATTGGITEAFF | TGTGCCACCACGGGGGGTATCACTGAAGCTTTCTTT
few | TRBJ1-5 | - | TRBV6-6 | CASSYGRGGNQPQHF | TGTGCCAGCAGTTACGGCAGGGGAGGCAATCAGCCCCAGCATTTT
- | TRBJ1-4 | TRBD1 | TRBV19 | CASSRDRRNEKLFF | TGTGCCAGTTCCCGGGACAGACGGAATGAAAAACTGTTTTTT
- | TRBJ2-7 | TRBD2 | TRBV19 | CASSIRLAGGPGIYEQYF | TGTGCCAGTAGTATAAGGCTAGCGGGAGGGCCCGGGATCTACGAGCAGTACTTC
- | TRBJ1-1 | - | TRBV28 | CASTHDRNTEAFF | TGTGCCAGCACCCATGACAGGAACACTGAAGCTTTCTTT
- | TRBJ2-3 | TRBD1 | TRBV15 | CATEDRGQGISDTQYF | TGTGCCACCGAAGATCGGGGACAGGGTATCTCAGATACGCAGTATTTT
once | TRBJ2-7 | - | TRBV19 | CASSLGGGIGEQYF | TGTGCCAGTAGTCTCGGCGGTGGAATAGGCGAGCAGTACTTC
once | TRBJ2-7 | - | TRBV6-1 | CASQRDSNYEQYF | TGTGCCAGCCAACGGGACTCGAACTACGAGCAGTACTTC
- | TRBJ1-1 | TRBD1 | TRBV12-5 | CASGLVLGGTGKKNTEAFF | TGTGCTAGTGGTTTGGTACTGGGTGGGACAGGGAAAAAGAACACTGAAGCTTTCTTT
- | TRBJ2-1 | - | TRBV27 | CASKARNNNEQFF | TGTGCCAGCAAAGCGAGAAATAACAATGAGCAGTTCTTC
- | TRBJ1-5 | TRBD1 | TRBV28 | CASSLRGQGGNQPQHF | TGTGCCAGCAGTTTAAGAGGACAGGGGGGCAATCAGCCCCAGCATTTT
- | TRBJ2-2 | - | TRBV4-1 | CASSRRTEPTNTGELFF | TGCGCCAGCAGCCGGAGGACAGAACCAACAAACACCGGGGAGCTGTTTTTT
once | TRBJ1-5 | - | TRBV28 | CASSSPSGDANQPQHF | TGTGCCAGCAGTTCCCCGTCAGGGGACGCCAATCAGCCCCAGCATTTT
- | TRBJ2-7 | TRBD1 | TRBV7-8 | CASSLYRGPSYEQYF | TGTGCCAGCAGCTTATACAGGGGGCCGTCCTACGAGCAGTACTTC
- | TRBJ2-7 | - | TRBV28 | CASSAARTRELYEQYF | TGTGCCAGCAGTGCTGCTAGGACCAGGGAGCTGTACGAGCAGTACTTC
once | TRBJ1-1 | - | TRBV18 | CASSRPDSPRAFF | TGTGCCAGCTCACGACCGGACAGCCCGCGGGCTTTCTTT
- | TRBJ2-7 | - | TRBV6-1 | CASSEGYEQYF | TGTGCCAGCAGCGAGGGGTACGAGCAGTACTTC
many | TRBJ2-7 | TRBD2 | TRBV7-2 | CASSPNALAGGYEQYF | TGTGCCAGCAGCCCCAACGCACTAGCGGGAGGCTACGAGCAGTACTTC
- | TRBJ2-2 | TRBD1 | TRBV6-1 | CAGRDRNTGELFF | TGTGCCGGCCGGGACAGAAACACCGGGGAGCTGTTTTTT
- | TRBJ2-7 | TRBD1 | TRBV5-5 | CASSDPGTGDGYEQYF | TGTGCCAGCAGCGATCCCGGGACAGGGGACGGCTACGAGCAGTACTTC
- | TRBJ1-5 | - | TRBV5-1 | CASSSGVPNQPQHF | TGCGCCAGCAGCTCAGGAGTCCCCAATCAGCCCCAGCATTTT
once | TRBJ2-3 | - | TRBV10-3 | CAIINRVVGTDTQYF | TGTGCCATCATTAACAGGGTGGTGGGCACAGATACGCAGTATTTT
- | TRBJ2-3 | TRBD2 | TRBV7-9 | CASSSIAGAADTQYF | TGTGCCAGCAGCTCCATAGCGGGAGCGGCAGATACGCAGTATTTT
few | TRBJ2-1 | - | TRBV7-2 | CASSLNGGVPSSYNEQFF | TGTGCCAGCAGCTTAAACGGTGGGGTACCAAGCTCCTACAATGAGCAGTTCTTC
few | TRBJ2-5 | TRBD1 | TRBV10-3 | CAISEPGTGRLETQYF | TGTGCCATCAGTGAGCCCGGGACAGGGCGTTTGGAGACCCAGTACTTC
few | TRBJ2-6 | - | TRBV27 | CASSFWGNGANVLTF | TGTGCCAGCAGTTTCTGGGGGAACGGGGCCAACGTCCTGACTTTC
few | TRBJ2-7 | TRBD2 | TRBV5-1 | CASIGLAGTEQYF | TGCGCCAGCATTGGGCTAGCGGGAACCGAGCAGTACTTC
once | TRBJ2-1 | - | TRBV5-5 | CASRTLGLGDNEQFF | TGTGCCAGCAGGACCCTGGGGCTGGGAGACAATGAGCAGTTCTTC
few | TRBJ2-1 | TRBD1 | TRBV11-2 | CASSSRTGNNEQFF | TGTGCCAGCAGCTCAAGGACAGGGAACAATGAGCAGTTCTTC
once | TRBJ2-6 | - | TRBV5-4 | CASSLLDRGESGANVLTF | TGTGCCAGCAGCTTGCTGGATAGGGGAGAGTCTGGGGCCAACGTCCTGACTTTC
- | TRBJ1-1 | - | TRBV27 | CASRFLRGTTEAFF | TGTGCCAGCAGATTCTTACGGGGGACCACTGAAGCTTTCTTT
- | TRBJ2-1 | TRBD1 | TRBV19 | CASSIRQGAYNEQFF | TGTGCCAGTAGTATACGACAGGGGGCCTACAATGAGCAGTTCTTC
few | TRBJ2-5 | TRBD1 | TRBV2 | CASRSTGGETQYF | TGTGCCAGCAGGTCCACAGGGGGAGAGACCCAGTACTTC
- | TRBJ1-4 | TRBD1 | TRBV5-6 | CASSFFRTGVTTNEKLFF | TGTGCCAGCAGCTTCTTCAGGACAGGGGTAACAACTAATGAAAAACTGTTTTTT
once | TRBJ2-3 | TRBD2 | TRBV5-4 | CASSLGGRVADTQYF | TGTGCCAGCAGCTTGGGAGGGAGGGTGGCAGATACGCAGTATTTT
few | TRBJ1-2 | - | TRBV30 | CAWSGGARGHTF | TGTGCCTGGAGTGGCGGCGCACGGGGACACACCTTC
- | TRBJ2-7 | - | TRBV28 | CASSLVGVEQYF | TGTGCCAGCAGTTTAGTTGGGGTCGAGCAGTACTTC
- | TRBJ2-2 | - | TRBV6-1 | CASTSTGRTGELFF | TGTGCCAGCACTTCCACAGGACGCACCGGGGAGCTGTTTTTT
- | TRBJ1-2 | TRBD1 | TRBV11-2 | CASTSLIDRGRQYGYTF | TGTGCCAGCACCTCGCTAATCGACAGGGGGCGACAGTATGGCTACACCTTC
few | TRBJ2-1 | - | TRBV9 | CASSPSGNEQFF | TGTGCCAGCAGCCCTTCAGGGAATGAGCAGTTCTTC
- | TRBJ2-1 | - | TRBV7-9 | CASSLEVPSVGEQFF | TGTGCCAGCAGCTTAGAGGTCCCTAGCGTGGGTGAGCAGTTCTTC
- | TRBJ2-2 | - | TRBV6-4 | CASSSQGTGELFF | TGTGCCAGCAGTAGTCAGGGCACCGGGGAGCTGTTTTTT
- | TRBJ2-1 | TRBD2 | TRBV19 | CASSTLAGAYNEQFF | TGTGCCAGTAGTACACTAGCGGGGGCCTACAATGAGCAGTTCTTC
once | TRBJ1-5 | - | TRBV7-9 | CASTAGPNQPQHF | TGTGCCAGTACGGCGGGGCCAAATCAGCCCCAGCATTTT
- | TRBJ2-2 | TRBD1 | TRBV2 | CASSEQGAEAGELFF | TGTGCCAGCAGTGAGCAGGGGGCGGAAGCCGGGGAGCTGTTTTTT
- | TRBJ2-1 | TRBD2 | TRBV18 | CASSPMAGGDEQFF | TGTGCCAGCTCACCCATGGCGGGAGGAGATGAGCAGTTCTTC
- | TRBJ2-1 | TRBD2 | TRBV4-2 | CASSHSGLAGGDNEQFF | TGTGCCAGCAGCCATTCGGGACTAGCGGGAGGCGACAATGAGCAGTTCTTC
- | TRBJ2-2 | TRBD2 | TRBV7-6 | CASSLVIPGLAGDAGELFF | TGTGCCAGCAGCTTAGTGATCCCGGGACTAGCGGGAGACGCCGGGGAGCTGTTTTTT
- | TRBJ2-7 | - | TRBV19 | CASSIFSDITYEQYF | TGTGCCAGTAGTATATTCTCAGACATCACCTACGAGCAGTACTTC
- | TRBJ2-7 | - | TRBV5-5 | CASSRTASYEQYF | TGTGCCAGCAGCCGGACAGCTTCCTACGAGCAGTACTTC
- | TRBJ2-1 | TRBD2 | TRBV6-5 | CATSDSGRANNEQFF | TGTGCCACCTCGGATAGCGGGAGAGCCAACAATGAGCAGTTCTTC
- | TRBJ2-7 | - | TRBV29-1 | CSVEVTAEQYF | TGCAGCGTTGAGGTTACCGCGGAGCAGTACTTC
- | TRBJ1-4 | - | TRBV4-1 | CASSQEGVGGEKLFF | TGCGCCAGCAGCCAAGAAGGGGTGGGAGGGGAAAAACTGTTTTTT
few | TRBJ2-2 | - | TRBV2 | CASTLAGRNTGELFF | TGTGCCAGCACGCTGGCGGGACGGAACACCGGGGAGCTGTTTTTT
- | TRBJ2-3 | TRBD1 | TRBV7-9 | CASSLRGQDTDTQYF | TGTGCCAGCAGCTTAAGGGGACAGGACACAGATACGCAGTATTTT
- | TRBJ1-3 | - | TRBV6-1 | CASSGTASGNTIYF | TGTGCCAGCAGTGGGACAGCCTCTGGAAACACCATATATTTT
- | TRBJ1-3 | - | TRBV6-5 | CASSTGISGNTIYF | TGTGCCAGCAGTACGGGGATTTCTGGAAACACCATATATTTT